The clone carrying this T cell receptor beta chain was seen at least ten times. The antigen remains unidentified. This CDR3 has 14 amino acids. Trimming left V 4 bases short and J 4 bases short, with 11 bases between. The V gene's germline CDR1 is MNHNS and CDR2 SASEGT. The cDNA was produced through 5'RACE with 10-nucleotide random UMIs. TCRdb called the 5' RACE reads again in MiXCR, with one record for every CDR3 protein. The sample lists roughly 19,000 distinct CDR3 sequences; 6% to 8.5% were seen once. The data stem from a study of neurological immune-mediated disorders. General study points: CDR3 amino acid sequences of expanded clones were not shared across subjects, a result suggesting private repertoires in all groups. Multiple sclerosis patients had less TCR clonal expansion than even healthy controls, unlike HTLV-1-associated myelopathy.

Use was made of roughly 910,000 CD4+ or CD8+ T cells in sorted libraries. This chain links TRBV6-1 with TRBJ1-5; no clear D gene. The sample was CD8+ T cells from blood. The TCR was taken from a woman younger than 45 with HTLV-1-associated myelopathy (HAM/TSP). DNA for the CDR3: TGTGCCAGCAGTGCTTTCCGGAAGAATCAGCCCCAGCATTTT. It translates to CASSAFRKNQPQHF.